This T cell receptor (beta chain) was identified in a study of blood T cell repertoires in COVID-19. Study in general: COVID-19 samples, acute and convalescent, were from the United States, Italy and Spain. From T cells, B-cell-depleted T cells, or PBMCs came the material, which was cDNA or gDNA.

Original analysis: Scientists estimated how many nucleated cells there were by amplifying reference gene primers. Sequencing used immunoSEQ multiplex PCR; TCRdb keeps in-frame clones, though not all of them. The V and J calls and clone size are taken from that table; D and trimming were inferred from the DNA. The table has about 190,000 clones, roughly 90% seen once. Germline V lookup: CDR1 KGHSH, CDR2 LQKENI. This CDR3 has 15 amino acids. V dropped 4 bases and J dropped 2; count of bases not matched to a gene: 2. The sample taken for sequencing was peripheral blood. This TCR was recovered from a man aged 50 or older with acute or convalescent COVID-19. The V call is TRBV18, the J call TRBJ2-6; 7 nucleotides align to TRBD1. The CDR3 sequence is CASSQTGAGANVLTF. The CDR3 nucleotides are TGTGCCAGCTCACAAACAGGGGCTGGGGCCAACGTCCTGACTTTC.